These T cell receptor beta chains were read from a single sample in a study of blood T cell repertoires in COVID-19. Profiling relied on immunoSEQ multiplex PCR, and the TCRdb table lists in-frame clones only, not all of them. The sample lists more than 300,000 clones; approximately 90% were seen once. Sequencing was carried out using PBMCs or T cells enriched from blood (not recorded which). Receptor source: a woman aged 18-35 years who had recovered from COVID-19. Both conserved end residues are part of each CDR3. Each record gives: D gene, clone size, V gene, J gene, CDR3 DNA, CDR3 protein. The D gene is left open where the match is weak. Rows may omit the clone size; those that give it use once, few, many or a size class.

.	.	TRBV5-1	TRBJ1-4	TGCGCCAGCAGTACTGACAACTTCAATGAAAAACTGTTTTTT	CASSTDNFNEKLFF
TRBD1	.	TRBV15	TRBJ1-6	TGTGCCACTACTGCACGGACAGGATTATCACCCCTCCACTTT	CATTARTGLSPLHF
TRBD1	once	TRBV4-1	TRBJ1-5	TGCGCCAGCAGCCAGATCACAGGGGGTTCGGAGAATCAGCCCCAGCATTTT	CASSQITGGSENQPQHF
TRBD1	.	TRBV6-4	TRBJ1-6	TGTGCCAGCAGTGAAGGACAGGGAAGTTCACCCCTCCACTTT	CASSEGQGSSPLHF
.	once	TRBV5-1	TRBJ2-1	TGCGCCAGCAGCCCTGGCGGCTACAATGAGCAGTTCTTC	CASSPGGYNEQFF
.	once	TRBV6-5	TRBJ1-1	TGTGCCAGCAGTTTAAGGCAGGGCTACACTGAAGCTTTCTTT	CASSLRQGYTEAFF
.	.	TRBV27	TRBJ1-2	TGTGCCAGCAGTTTACGCCAGAACGGCTACACCTTC	CASSLRQNGYTF
TRBD1	.	TRBV10-3	TRBJ2-5	TGTGCCATCAGTATCCGGGACAGCCAAGAGACCCAGTACTTC	CAISIRDSQETQYF
.	.	TRBV9	TRBJ2-2	TGTGCCAGCAGCCTCGTGGGGCGGGGCGGGGAGCTGTTTTTT	CASSLVGRGGELFF
.	.	TRBV4-1	TRBJ1-2	TGCGCCAGCAGCCAAGATTCAGGCAGATTCTATGGCTACACCTTC	CASSQDSGRFYGYTF
.	.	TRBV3-1/TRBV3-2	TRBJ2-1	TGTGCCAGCAGCCAAGATGGGCAGGGGTTCTACAATGAGCAGTTCTTC	CASSQDGQGFYNEQFF
.	.	TRBV7-8	TRBJ2-6	TGTGCCAGCAGCTTACCTTTTCTCGAGGCTGGGGCCAACGTCCTGACTTTC	CASSLPFLEAGANVLTF
TRBD1	once	TRBV5-1	TRBJ1-1	TGCGCCAGCAGCTTGATGGGACAGGTGAACACTGAAGCTTTCTTT	CASSLMGQVNTEAFF
TRBD1	.	TRBV18	TRBJ2-6	TGTGCCAGCTCGCTGGGGACAGGGGATTACTCTGGGGCCAACGTCCTGACTTTC	CASSLGTGDYSGANVLTF
.	once	TRBV7-8	TRBJ1-2	TGTGCCAGCAGCTTAGAATTGGGGGCGCGGTATGGCTACACCTTC	CASSLELGARYGYTF
TRBD2	.	TRBV28	TRBJ2-7	TGTGCCAGCAGTTTACCCCCCGGGCGGGGGAATTCCTACGAGCAGTACTTC	CASSLPPGRGNSYEQYF
TRBD2	.	TRBV12-5	TRBJ2-1	TGTGCTAGTCGGCTAGCGGGGGGCTCCTACAATGAGCAGTTCTTC	CASRLAGGSYNEQFF
.	few	TRBV2	TRBJ1-2	TGTGCCAGCAGTGAAGATCCGGCAGGGCGGGACGGCTACACCTTC	CASSEDPAGRDGYTF
.	.	TRBV30	TRBJ1-1	TGTGCCCTCGATCGCACTCTAGGGAACACTGAAGCTTTCTTT	CALDRTLGNTEAFF
.	.	TRBV27	TRBJ2-7	TGTGCCAGCAGTTATGCAGTACAGGGCTACGAGCAGTACTTC	CASSYAVQGYEQYF
.	.	TRBV18	TRBJ1-1	TGTGCCAGCTCACTCCGAGACACGAACACTGAAGCTTTCTTT	CASSLRDTNTEAFF
.	once	TRBV5-1	TRBJ1-5	TGCGCCAGCAGCTTAGGGGCGAATCAGCCCCAGCATTTT	CASSLGANQPQHF
TRBD2	.	TRBV10-2	TRBJ2-5	TGCGCCAGCAGTGCGAGTCGACTAGCGGGGGTCCCGTACCAAGAGACCCAGTACTTC	CASSASRLAGVPYQETQYF
TRBD2	.	TRBV19	TRBJ2-2	TGTGCCAGTAGTAGCGGGAGTTACACCGGGGAGCTGTTTTTT	CASSSGSYTGELFF
.	.	TRBV30	TRBJ1-4	TGTGCCTGGAGTGGTGCCAGGGCAGGTGCTAATGAAAAACTGTTTTTT	CAWSGARAGANEKLFF
TRBD1	.	TRBV3-1/TRBV3-2	TRBJ2-5	TGTGCCAGCAGCCAAGGCCGGGACAGGGAGGGAGAGACCCAGTACTTC	CASSQGRDREGETQYF
TRBD1	once	TRBV6-2/TRBV6-3	TRBJ1-2	TGTGCCAGCAGTTACTCGGGGACAGGGAGGAACTATGGCTACACCTTC	CASSYSGTGRNYGYTF
.	.	TRBV5-6	TRBJ2-1	TGTGCCAGCAGCTCGACAGTGGAGCAGTTCTTC	CASSSTVEQFF
TRBD1	.	TRBV6-5	TRBJ1-2	TGTGCCAGCAGTTACGGGCCCAGGGGGCCTGGCTACACCTTC	CASSYGPRGPGYTF